Below, 4 T cell receptor beta chains from the same sample are listed, as sequenced in a study of shared clonotypes between healthy human individuals (TCRdb year 2020). The library was generated by the immunoSEQ multiplex PCR assay. TCRdb took this table from immuneACCESS and kept in-frame rearrangements with V and J called. Such tables lack part of the clones; where checked against another copy, unresolved V genes explain under half of the gap, and the rest is unexplained. This sample holds about 510,000 clones; almost 97% were observed only once. Approximately 0.062% of the sample rests with the top ten. Sequencing was performed on naive CD4+ T cells sorted from blood. The cell subset or site label corresponds to: CD45RA+ positively selected. Source of these receptors: a woman younger than 45 in good health.

The chain combines TRBV18 with TRBJ1-5; D may be TRBD1 (6 bases). This CDR3 region has 15 residues. V lost 1 base to trimming and J lost 6 bases, with 13 bases between them. CDR1 and CDR2 from the germline V gene are KGHSH and LQKENI. The CDR3 sequence: CASSPRGALAQPQHF. CDR3 nucleotide sequence: TGTGCCAGCTCACCACGGGGGGCACTCGCTCAGCCCCAGCATTTT.

V gene TRBV28 combines with J gene TRBJ1-2; possible D gene TRBD1, 6 bases. This CDR3 is 13 amino acids long. Per the germline V gene, CDR1 is MDHEN and CDR2 is SYDVKM. The ends were cut back, 10 bases at V and 8 bases at J, with 20 bases in the middle. The CDR3 reads CATQQGRLGGYTF. The CDR3 DNA reads TGTGCCACCCAACAGGGAAGGCTCGGGGGCTACACCTTC.

The rearrangement joins TRBV28 to TRBJ2-4; D may be TRBD2 (6 bases). Germline CDR1 and CDR2: MDHEN and SYDVKM. Trimming took off 5 bases at V and 0 bases at J, with 14 bases between the two ends. The CDR3 is 16 amino acids. The CDR3 nucleotides read TGTGCCAGCAGTGCCGGCGGGACCAAAGCCAAAAACATTCAGTACTTC. This gives the protein CASSAGGTKAKNIQYF.

The V gene is TRBV5-4, the J gene TRBJ2-2, with 7 positions matching TRBD2. After removal of 0 bases from V and 4 bases from J, the junction contained 6 bases not matched to a gene. Germline CDR1 and CDR2: SGHNT and YYREEE (reference sequence). The CDR3 loop spans 16 amino acids. CDR3 loop: CASSLGLTSATGELFF. For the CDR3, the DNA is TGTGCCAGCAGCTTGGGCCTTACTAGCGCCACCGGGGAGCTGTTTTTT.